This entry is about one T cell receptor (beta chain). Its antigen is unidentified. This CDR3 is built from 15 residues. In germline, CDR1 is SGHTA, CDR2 FQGNSA. V lost 7 bases, J lost 2 bases, and 9 bases stayed unmatched. The data were obtained in a study of T-cell memory formation after mild COVID-19. Study observations and caveats: Day 15 to 85 contracting clones showed balanced CD4/CD8; later expanders leaned CD4+.

Employing constant-segment primers, 5'RACE generated TCR alpha and TCR beta cDNA libraries bearing sample barcodes and UMIs. TCRdb recomputed calls from the 5' RACE reads with MiXCR, one row per CDR3 protein. The sample holds hundreds of thousands of distinct CDR3 sequences, more than 15% seen once. The sequenced material came from PBMCs or a T cell subset sorted from them (not recorded which). The source is a man younger than 30 who had mild COVID-19 (a few samples of this study predate the infection). Cell type and time point are not known. The V call is TRBV7-2, the J call TRBJ1-2; 8 bases match TRBD1. The CDR3 protein is CASTTGAKRNYGYTF. CDR3 coding DNA: TGTGCCAGCACGACAGGGGCCAAAAGGAACTATGGCTACACCTTC.